This TCR beta chain derives from a study of blood T cell repertoires in COVID-19 (dated by TCRdb to 2018 to 2020). Notes on the research overall: The collaborator samples originated in the United States, Italy and Spain and spanned the acute and convalescent phases of COVID-19. The prospective study material was composed of cDNA or gDNA derived from T cells, B-cell-depleted T cells, or PBMCs. Deeply sampled blood TCRbeta repertoires from subjects exposed to, actively infected with, or recovered from COVID-19 were included in the dataset. The repertoires were made available in a free public database intended to serve as a resource for research on the immune response to SARS-CoV-2. Samples came from the ongoing ImmuneRACE study (first 160 participants) plus 1,254 subjects from 6 global collaborators. A de-identified subject ID, COVID-19 status, age in years and sex were almost always included in the sample metadata. Where available, HLA class I and class II types were taken from metadata supplied by the sample provider and were not determined by assay-based typing. The investigation overall reported the following: The amount of clinical and demographic metadata varied by source and participant and was provided uncurated.

Including cysteine and phenylalanine, the CDR3 has 12 amino acids. CDR3 DNA only is kept here, 36 bases in frame from base 1. Based on the germline V gene, the CDR1 and CDR2 sequences are SNHLY and FYNNEI. The junction shows trimming of 5 bases on V and 7 bases on J, plus 8 bases between the germline ends. One collaborating source in Seattle enrolled patients while the patients were actively infected and followed the patients over time throughout the course of disease. The collaborating institutions used their own protocols to collect whole blood in K2EDTA tubes. Collaborator samples were shipped for TCRbeta analysis as frozen whole blood, isolated PBMCs, or DNA extracted from either sample type. This clone was counted a few times. The specificity of this receptor is unknown. It has no much larger one-base neighbor in the sample; base qualities were not kept. The immunoSEQ Assay, a bias-controlled multiplex PCR, was used to amplify TCRbeta CDR3 regions from genomic DNA. Processing in the source paper ran as follows. The number of nucleated cells in each sample was estimated from the amplification of reference gene primers within the assay. To quantify the absolute abundance of each unique TCRbeta CDR3 rearrangement, sequence reads were collapsed and filtered. For each sample, productive Simpson clonality was calculated as the square root of Simpson's diversity index across productive rearrangements. The table comes from immuneACCESS by way of TCRdb, which keeps in-frame sequences with V and J called. Part of the clones is missing from these tables; in studies checked, under half for an unresolved V gene and the rest for unknown reasons. The V and J calls and the clone size are those of that table, but D and trimming were determined from the DNA. The sample has under 200,000 clones on record, about four fifths of them singletons. In total, the top ten clones hold around 8% of the sample.

The sample consisted of peripheral blood. The chain is assembled from TRBV2 and TRBJ2-2; TRBD1 is a possible D gene, resting on 5 matching bases. The sequence derives from a woman aged 55-75 years with COVID-19, enrolled during active disease. The base sequence is TGTGCCAGCAGTCAGGGTGTCGGGGAGCTGTTTTTT. Translation gives CASSQGVGELFF.